One and the same sample provided the 24 T cell receptor beta chains below, sequenced in a study of T-cell memory formation after mild COVID-19. A single record per CDR3 protein comes from TCRdb applying MiXCR to the 5' RACE reads. This table has 380,000 or so distinct CDR3 sequences, approximately 15% appearing once. The specimen sequenced was PBMCs or a T cell subset sorted from them (not recorded which). These receptors came from a man aged 18 to 30 who had mild COVID-19 (a few samples of this study predate the infection). Cell type and time point are not known.

The chain has TRBV5-1 and TRBJ2-5, with TRBD1 identical over 9 bases. Germline V gene data show CDR1 as SGHRS and CDR2 as YFSETQ. The V segment lost 0 bases and the J segment 6 bases; nucleotides outside the gene matches: 9. This CDR3 is 16 amino acids long. The CDR3 loop reads CASSLEGTGFHKTQYF. As DNA, the CDR3 is TGCGCCAGCAGCTTGGAGGGGACAGGGTTTCATAAGACCCAGTACTTC. The full variable domain, in which reference TRBV5-1 and TRBJ2-5 provide the parts outside the CDR3, is KAGVTQTPRYLIKTRGQQVTLSCSPISGHRSVSWYQQTPGQGLQFLFEYFSETQRNKGNFPGRFSGRQFSNSRSEMNVSTLELGDSALYLCASSLEGTGFHKTQYFGPGTRLLVL.

The chain recombines TRBV5-1 with TRBJ2-4; 12 bases line up with TRBD2. This CDR3 has 16 amino acids. Germline V gene sequence: CDR1 SGHRS, CDR2 YFSETQ. V trimming: 3 bases; J trimming: 6 bases; junction bases outside the gene matches: 7. The CDR3 sequence: CASSSLAGGLGNIQYF. DNA of the CDR3: TGCGCCAGCAGCTCGCTAGCGGGGGGGCTGGGAAACATTCAGTACTTC.

This clonotype appeared a few times. The chain links TRBV5-4 to TRBJ1-2, with 7 bases identical to TRBD1. The CDR3 has 13 residues. With 4 bases clipped from V and 3 bases from J, the junction kept 3 bases outside the gene matches. Per germline, CDR1 SGHNT and CDR2 YYREEE (reference sequence). CDR3 nucleotides: TGTGCCAGCAGCGCCGGGACAGACTATGGCTACACCTTC. Protein product: CASSAGTDYGYTF.

The chain combines TRBV2 with TRBJ1-5; 9 nucleotides align to TRBD1. From germline, CDR1 is SNHLY and CDR2 FYNNEI. Germline trimming cut 2 bases from V and 5 bases from J; bases unmatched to any gene: 1. This CDR3 has 14 residues. The CDR3 DNA reads as TGTGCCAGCAGTGAAAGACAGGGGGATCAGCCCCAGCATTTT. Translated: CASSERQGDQPQHF.

This sequence joins TRBV11-2 and TRBJ2-7; possibly TRBD1 or TRBD2 for D (7 bases each). The germline V gene has CDR1 SGHAT and CDR2 FQNNGV. This CDR3 has 17 amino acids. The V end was cut by 5 bases, the J end by 5 bases, with 25 bases between. This CDR3 is CASSPTIYRQGGNEQYF. The CDR3 DNA reads TGTGCCAGCAGCCCCACCATTTACCGACAGGGAGGGAACGAGCAGTACTTC.

This clonotype was counted a few times. The gene calls are TRBV7-2 and TRBJ1-5; D may be TRBD1 (6 bases). The germline V and J ends were trimmed by 1 base and 2 bases, with 9 bases remaining between them. The CDR3 totals 15 residues. Germline V gives CDR1 SGHTA, CDR2 FQGNSA. The CDR3 region is CASSLVRGGNQPQHF. In DNA, the CDR3 is TGTGCCAGCAGCTTAGTCAGGGGCGGCAATCAGCCCCAGCATTTT.

This clonotype showed up just a few times. V usage is TRBV5-1 and J usage is TRBJ1-2; D possibly corresponds to TRBD1 (6 bases). V lost 4 bases, J lost 5 bases, and 12 bases lay in between. The CDR3 is made up of 13 amino acids. Per germline, CDR1 SGHRS and CDR2 YFSETQ. In DNA, the CDR3 is TGCGCCAGCAGCACCTACAGGGCTTATGGCTACACCTTC. It encodes CASSTYRAYGYTF.

CDR3 DNA: TGTGCCATCGGGGAGGGAAACTTGAACACCGGGGAGCTGTTTTTT. Residues: CAIGEGNLNTGELFF. This chain uses TRBV10-3 with TRBJ2-2; TRBD2 matches 7 bases. Per the germline V gene, CDR1 is ENHRY and CDR2 is SYGVKD. The CDR3 is 15 residues long. With 8 bases clipped from V and 1 base from J, the junction kept 7 bases outside the gene matches.

This clonotype was seen only a few times. The chain recombines TRBV4-3 with TRBJ2-6; possible D gene TRBD2, 5 bases. Trimming removed 1 base from V and 1 base from J, with 14 bases in between. The CDR3 covers 18 residues. From germline, CDR1 is LGHNA and CDR2 YSLEER. CDR3 bases: TGCGCCAGCAGCCAAGTGGGCGGGTTTCCATCTGGGGCCAACGTCCTGACTTTC. This gives the protein CASSQVGGFPSGANVLTF.

This sequence joins TRBV20-1 and TRBJ2-3; TRBD1 agrees at 8 bases. The length of the CDR3 is 14 residues. V was pared by 6 bases and J by 2 bases, with 7 bases of the junction left unmatched. The germline gives CDR1 DFQATT, CDR2 SNEGSKA (reference sequence). This CDR3 reads CSARGLRYTDTQYF. In DNA, the CDR3 is TGCAGTGCCAGGGGGCTCCGCTACACAGATACGCAGTATTTT.

Comment on this clonotype: One end of the junction fails to match germline, which may point to a read error. This chain links TRBV30 with TRBJ1-1; 8 bases map to TRBD1. CDR3 length equals 13 residues. From germline, CDR1 is GTSNPN and CDR2 SVGIG (reference sequence). The CDR3, as DNA: TGTTCCTGGGAGAAGACAGGGGTGAATGAAGCTTTCTTT. It specifies CSWEKTGVNEAFF.

The sample holds many counts of this clonotype. The gene calls are TRBV24-1 and TRBJ2-7; TRBD1 matches 7 bases. V lost 3 bases, J lost 2 bases, and 6 bases stayed unmatched. CDR3 length: 15 residues. Germline V gene lookup returns CDR1 KGHDR and CDR2 SFDVKD. CDR3 nucleotides: TGTGCCACCAGTGATCCCGGACAGGACCCCTACGAGCAGTACTTC. Its protein product is CATSDPGQDPYEQYF.

This clonotype occurred many times. The rearrangement joins TRBV25-1 to TRBJ2-5; D is ambiguous. Germline loops: CDR1 MGHDK, CDR2 SYGVNS. This CDR3 is built from 13 residues. Trimming removed 4 bases at V and 1 base at J, with 7 bases between. CDR3 in DNA: TGTGCCAGCAGTGTACCCGGCCAAGAGACCCAGTACTTC. It codes for CASSVPGQETQYF. Together with reference TRBV25-1 and TRBJ2-5, the CDR3 gives the full variable domain: EADIYQTPRYLVIGTGKKITLECSQTMGHDKMYWYQQDPGMELHLIHYSYGVNSTEKGDLSSESTVSRIRTEHFPLTLESARPSHTSQYLCASSVPGQETQYFGPGTRLLVL.

The gene calls are TRBV5-5 and TRBJ1-4; D gene unclear. Germline CDR1 SGHKS, CDR2 YYEKEE (reference sequence). This CDR3 contains 15 residues. V lost 4 bases and J 8 bases, leaving 18 bases between the germline ends. The CDR3 loop reads CASSDYRRGGEKLFF. DNA for the CDR3: TGTGCCAGCAGCGACTACCGGCGGGGTGGGGAAAAACTGTTTTTT.

This clonotype turned up a few times. V gene TRBV5-4 combines with J gene TRBJ2-5, with a weak D call TRBD1 (6 bases). The CDR3 has 15 amino acids. Germline V gene lookup returns CDR1 SGHNT and CDR2 YYREEE (reference sequence). Trimming stripped 2 bases from V and 1 base from J, with 12 bases between. CDR3 sequence: CASSFGGQTQETQYF. CDR3 nucleotide sequence: TGTGCCAGCAGCTTTGGAGGACAGACCCAAGAGACCCAGTACTTC.

This chain joins TRBV3-1 and TRBJ2-5, with 7 bases fitting TRBD2. Germline CDR1 reads LGHDT; CDR2 reads YNNKEL (reference sequence). CDR3 length: 14 amino acids. Trimming cost V 8 bases and J 4 bases; bases outside gene matches: 10. The CDR3 is CASAPSGELETQYF. The CDR3 DNA reads as TGTGCCAGCGCCCCGAGCGGGGAGTTAGAGACCCAGTACTTC.

In this sample, this clonotype turned up many times. The chain has TRBV11-2 and TRBJ2-3; D not certain. Deletions cut 5 bases from V and 6 bases from J, with 12 bases between. CDR3 length: 13 residues. Germline lookup yields CDR1 SGHAT and CDR2 FQNNGV. CDR3 sequence: CASSPPYWDTQYF. The CDR3 coding sequence is TGTGCCAGCAGCCCTCCTTACTGGGATACGCAGTATTTT.

This chain uses TRBV2 with TRBJ1-2; tentative D call: TRBD1 (6 bases). Trimming removed 4 bases at V and 9 bases at J, with 15 bases between. The germline V gene encodes CDR1 SNHLY and CDR2 FYNNEI. There are 13 residues in the CDR3. In nucleotides, the CDR3 is TGTGCCAGCAGTGGAGGGGGAAAAGGGAGCTACACCTTC. Amino acids: CASSGGGKGSYTF.

This rearrangement joins TRBV5-1 to TRBJ2-1; 15 bases align to TRBD2. J gave up 0 bases and V 0 bases, and 4 bases lay outside the gene matches. The CDR3 contains 19 residues. Germline CDR1 and CDR2: SGHRS and YFSETQ. The DNA of the CDR3 is TGCGCCAGCAGCTTGGCTGGGACTAGCGGGGGGAGCTCCTACAATGAGCAGTTCTTC. It is translated as CASSLAGTSGGSSYNEQFF.

This clonotype appeared once. The genes are TRBV5-5 and TRBJ1-2, with TRBD1 as a possible D gene (6 bases). CDR3 length: 16 residues. Germline V gives CDR1 SGHKS, CDR2 YYEKEE (reference sequence). Trimming removed 3 bases at V and 2 bases at J, with 17 bases between. CDR3 DNA: TGTGCCAGCAGCTGGACGCCACAGGGTCTCAACTATGGCTACACCTTC. Translating it yields CASSWTPQGLNYGYTF.

The chain is built from TRBV4-1 and TRBJ2-2; tentatively, D is TRBD2 (5 bases). This CDR3 contains 14 residues. Trimming took 1 base from V and 7 from J, leaving 10 bases between them. The V gene's germline CDR1 is MGHRA and CDR2 YSYEKL. Here the CDR3 DNA reads TGCGCCAGCAGCCAAGCCTCCGGGGTCGGGGAGCTGTTTTTT. Translation gives CASSQASGVGELFF.

In its sample, this clonotype was seen a few times. The CDR3: CATSRVGGGDQPQHF. The CDR3, as DNA: TGTGCCACCAGCAGAGTAGGGGGTGGGGATCAGCCCCAGCATTTT. This rearrangement joins TRBV15 to TRBJ1-5; the D gene is possibly TRBD1 (6 bases). Trimming removed 1 base from V and 5 bases from J, with 12 bases in between. Germline values: CDR1 LNHNV, CDR2 YYDKDF (reference sequence). The CDR3 covers 15 residues. Based on the CDR3 plus reference TRBV15 and TRBJ1-5, the full variable domain is DAMVIQNPRYQVTQFGKPVTLSCSQTLNHNVMYWYQQKSSQAPKLLFHYYDKDFNNEADTPDNFQSRRPNTSFCFLDIRSPGLGDTAMYLCATSRVGGGDQPQHFGDGTRLSIL.

CDR3 protein: CASSARDSLNTEAFF. Here the CDR3 DNA reads TGTGCCAGCAGCGCTCGGGACAGCTTGAACACTGAAGCTTTCTTT. This chain connects TRBV9 to TRBJ1-1; 7 positions match TRBD1. V lost 3 bases to trimming and J lost 0 bases; unmatched junction nucleotides: 5. The CDR3 has 15 residues. Germline CDR1 and CDR2: SGDLS and YYNGEE.

The rearrangement links TRBV5-1 to TRBJ2-7; D is ambiguous. V was cut by 2 bases and J by 5 bases, with 20 bases left in between. Germline V gene data show CDR1 as SGHRS and CDR2 as YFSETQ. This CDR3 region has 16 residues. CDR3 in DNA: TGCGCCAGCAGCTTAAACCTAGGACCCCGAGCGAACGAGCAGTACTTC. It encodes CASSLNLGPRANEQYF.